This record covers a single TCR beta chain. After extraction with the RNeasy kit, about 0.5 to 1 ug of the RNA was reverse transcribed using random hexamers. An immunoSEQ multiplex PCR generated amplified TCR beta CDR3 products spanning 54 Vbeta and 13 Jbeta. TCRdb re-analysed the immunoSEQ multiplex PCR reads in MiXCR, keeping a single row per CDR3 protein. The sample has approximately 130,000 distinct CDR3 sequences, approximately 89% seen once. The record originates from a study of CD8 T cells in Susac syndrome. The TCR originated in a human donor with multiple sclerosis. Sequenced input: CD8+ T cells from PBMCs.

CDR3 protein: CASSDTSGDVYGLEQYF. As DNA, the CDR3 is TGTGCCAGCAGTGACACTAGCGGGGATGTCTACGGGTTGGAGCAGTACTTC. This sequence joins TRBV2 and TRBJ2-7; TRBD2 matches 10 bases. Per the germline V gene, CDR1 is SNHLY and CDR2 is FYNNEI. The ends lost 3 bases at V and 7 bases at J; junction bases unmatched: 15. There are 17 residues in the CDR3.